Listed below are T cell receptor beta chains from one sample, sequenced in a study of vaccination and CD4 T cells after COVID-19. TCRdb ran MiXCR on the PCR reads and lists one entry per CDR3 protein. The sample lists 15,000 or so distinct CDR3 sequences, roughly 60% seen once, with roughly 9.6% in the top ten. No antigen is known for these receptors. The specimen sequenced was CD4+ T cells from blood, cultured in vitro. The receptors were sampled from a human donor who had recovered from COVID-19. CDR3s include the opening cysteine and the closing phenylalanine or tryptophan. A D gene is named only where the DNA matches it firmly. Size is omitted from some rows. Given values are once, few, many or a class for expanded clones.

d_gene,v_gene,j_gene,abundance,CDR3nt,CDR3aa
TRBD2,TRBV4-2,TRBJ2-2,.,TGTGCCAGCAGCCAAGAGGGAGGGTACACCGGGGAGCTGTTTTTT,CASSQEGGYTGELFF
TRBD2,TRBV3-1,TRBJ2-3,.,TGTGCCAGCAGCACTAGCGCCACGGGGGGTACGCAGTATTTT,CASSTSATGGTQYF
.,TRBV20-1,TRBJ1-1,few,TGCAGTCCTCGCGGCAGTTCCACTGAAGCTTTCTTT,CSPRGSSTEAFF
TRBD2,TRBV29-1,TRBJ2-3,.,TGCAGCGTTGGACTAGCGGCTAGCACAGATACGCAGTATTTT,CSVGLAASTDTQYF
TRBD2,TRBV2,TRBJ2-3,.,TGTGCCAGCAACGGACTAGCGGGAGTAATAGATACGCAGTATTTT,CASNGLAGVIDTQYF
TRBD1,TRBV2,TRBJ2-7,few,TGTGCCAGCAGCGGACAGGTATACGAGCAGTACTTC,CASSGQVYEQYF
.,TRBV19,TRBJ1-5,few,TGTGCCAGTAGTCTGCAGCCCAATCAGCCCCAGCATTTT,CASSLQPNQPQHF
TRBD1,TRBV7-9,TRBJ2-2,.,TGTGCCAGCAGCCTCTCCGGGACAGGGGCCGGGGAGCTGTTTTTT,CASSLSGTGAGELFF
.,TRBV28,TRBJ1-2,.,TGTGCCAGCCTCTCCGGGCCAAGGGGCTATGGCTACACCTTC,CASLSGPRGYGYTF
.,TRBV20-1,TRBJ1-1,.,TGCAGTGCTCCATCGCGCACTAACACTGAAGCTTTCTTT,CSAPSRTNTEAFF
.,TRBV21-1,TRBJ1-4,.,TGTGCCAGCAGCCATACGGACAGGACTAATGAAAAACTGTTTTTT,CASSHTDRTNEKLFF
.,TRBV18,TRBJ1-2,.,TGTGCCAGCTCACCACAAGCGGACACTAACTATGGCTACACCTTC,CASSPQADTNYGYTF
.,TRBV6-1,TRBJ2-1,.,TGTGCCAGCATAGAGGGAGTATACAATGAGCAGTTCTTC,CASIEGVYNEQFF
.,TRBV10-3,TRBJ2-3,.,TGTGCCATCATGGGCGGACGTAGCACAGATACGCAGTATTTT,CAIMGGRSTDTQYF
.,TRBV19,TRBJ1-4,.,TGTGCCAGTACGGTCAGCGGCAGCCGCCATGAAAAACTGTTTTTT,CASTVSGSRHEKLFF
TRBD2,TRBV5-1,TRBJ2-3,.,TGCGCCAGCAGCTGGGGACTAGCGGGAGGGCCGGCTAGCACAGATACGCAGTATTTT,CASSWGLAGGPASTDTQYF
.,TRBV12-3/TRBV12-4,TRBJ1-1,.,TGTGCCAGCAGTTCCCGATTATTTCAAAGGACTGAAGCTTTCTTT,CASSSRLFQRTEAFF
.,TRBV7-2,TRBJ1-1,.,TGTGCCAGCAGCTTAGAGGTGAACACTGAAGCTTTCTTT,CASSLEVNTEAFF
TRBD1,TRBV15,TRBJ1-2,.,TGTGCCACCAGCAAGCGCGGGACAGGGGGCAACTATGGCTACACCTTC,CATSKRGTGGNYGYTF
TRBD1,TRBV7-8,TRBJ2-5,.,TGTGCCAGCAGCTCGGGACAGCAAGAGACCCAGTACTTC,CASSSGQQETQYF
.,TRBV11-3,TRBJ1-1,.,TGTGCCAGCAGCCTTCAGGGGCTCACTGAAGCTTTCTTT,CASSLQGLTEAFF
TRBD2,TRBV12-3/TRBV12-4,TRBJ2-2,few,TGTGCCAGCAGCCGGACTAGCCCCGGGGAGCTGTTTTTT,CASSRTSPGELFF
TRBD2,TRBV6-1,TRBJ2-5,.,TGTGCCAGCAGACCGGGACTAGCGGGAGGAGTCGGACAGACCCAGTACTTC,CASRPGLAGGVGQTQYF
TRBD2,TRBV10-2,TRBJ2-7,.,TGCGCCAGCCGACTAGCGGGAGGGTATGAGCAGTACTTC,CASRLAGGYEQYF
.,TRBV6-1,TRBJ1-4,few,TGTGCCAGCAGCCCCCCAACTAATGAAAAACTGTTTTTT,CASSPPTNEKLFF
TRBD1,TRBV20-1,TRBJ1-3,medium-sized,TGCAGTGCTAGAGATCAGCGCCGACAGGGGAAGAGCGTCGGCACCATATATTTT,CSARDQRRQGKSVGTIYF
TRBD2,TRBV20-1,TRBJ2-1,.,TGCAGTGCTCCCGGACTAGCGGGTGTTAGTGAGCAGTTCTTC,CSAPGLAGVSEQFF
.,TRBV27,TRBJ2-1,few,TGTGCCAGCAGTCTCCGTCCTAGTTCTTACAATGAGCAGTTCTTC,CASSLRPSSYNEQFF
TRBD2,TRBV29-1,TRBJ2-5,.,TGCAGCGTTGGGAGCGGGAGGTCCGGAGAGACCCAGTACTTC,CSVGSGRSGETQYF
TRBD1,TRBV27,TRBJ2-1,.,TGTGCCAGCAGTCGAGGACAGGGAGAGTTCTTC,CASSRGQGEFF
.,TRBV19,TRBJ1-6,.,TGTGCCAGTAGTAACGTTCAGGGCCATAATTCACCCCTCCACTTT,CASSNVQGHNSPLHF
.,TRBV7-3,TRBJ2-3,.,TGTGCCAGCAGCCCTAGGGACTTACTTACAGATACGCAGTATTTT,CASSPRDLLTDTQYF
TRBD1,TRBV19,TRBJ1-5,few,TGTGCCAGTAGTAGGGCTCCAGGGGGATGGGATCAGCCCCAGCATTTT,CASSRAPGGWDQPQHF
.,TRBV7-3,TRBJ1-1,.,TGTGCCAGCAGCTCCCTCCAGGATACTGAAGCTTTCTTT,CASSSLQDTEAFF
.,TRBV30,TRBJ1-2,.,TGTGCCTCCCCGGGGGGGGGCGACTATGGCTACACCTTC,CASPGGGDYGYTF
TRBD2,TRBV30,TRBJ2-5,.,TGTGCCTGGAGTGTAGCGGGAGGGACCCAGTACTTC,CAWSVAGGTQYF
.,TRBV20-1,TRBJ2-7,.,TGCAGTGCTAGAGAGCAGGGCCCAATTTATTACGAGCAGTACTTC,CSAREQGPIYYEQYF
TRBD1,TRBV7-8,TRBJ2-5,once,TGTGCCAGCAGCTGGGACAGGGGAGGTGCAGAGACCCAGTACTTC,CASSWDRGGAETQYF
TRBD2,TRBV7-2,TRBJ2-7,.,TGTGCCAGCAGCTCCGTAGCGGGAGTCGGAGGGTACGAGCAGTACTTC,CASSSVAGVGGYEQYF
TRBD2,TRBV2,TRBJ2-3,.,TGTGCCAGCAGTCGGGACTACACAGATACGCAGTATTTT,CASSRDYTDTQYF
TRBD2,TRBV4-1,TRBJ2-1,.,TGCGCCAGCAGCCTCCGACGACTAGCGACCTACAATGAGCAGTTCTTC,CASSLRRLATYNEQFF
.,TRBV6-1,TRBJ1-2,.,TGTGCCAGCAGTGAATGGGGGTTTAGCTATGGCTACACCTTC,CASSEWGFSYGYTF
.,TRBV27,TRBJ2-7,.,TGTGCCACCTCGATAGAGGGCCCTTCCTACGAGCAGTACTTC,CATSIEGPSYEQYF
.,TRBV10-1,TRBJ2-1,.,TGCGCCAGCAGTGACTACGTGTGGGGGAACAATGAGCAGTTCTTC,CASSDYVWGNNEQFF
TRBD1,TRBV5-3,TRBJ1-1,.,TGTGCCAGCAGCTTGGGACAGGTGAACACTGAAGCTTTCTTT,CASSLGQVNTEAFF
TRBD1,TRBV4-1,TRBJ2-5,.,TGCGCCAGCAGCCTATGGGACAGGGGGGAGGGTGAGACCCAGTACTTC,CASSLWDRGEGETQYF
TRBD2,TRBV7-3,TRBJ2-1,.,TGTGCCAGCAGCTTAGACGGGAGGTGGGGGAATGAGCAGTTCTTC,CASSLDGRWGNEQFF
.,TRBV19,TRBJ2-7,.,TGTGCCAGTAGTATAGGACAGCTACCCTACGAGCAGTACTTC,CASSIGQLPYEQYF
.,TRBV5-4,TRBJ1-1,once,TGTGCCAGCAGCTTGAGGAGGAACACTGAAGCTTTCTTT,CASSLRRNTEAFF
.,TRBV7-9,TRBJ2-3,.,TGTGCCAGCAGCTTTGGCGTGAGCACAGATACGCAGTATTTT,CASSFGVSTDTQYF
TRBD1,TRBV6-5,TRBJ1-6,.,TGTGCCAGCAGTTACTCCCGGACAGGGGATTCACCCCTCCACTTT,CASSYSRTGDSPLHF
.,TRBV4-3,TRBJ2-2,few,TGCGCCAGCAGCGTCGAGACTATTAGCGGGGAGCTGTTTTTT,CASSVETISGELFF
.,TRBV15,TRBJ2-7,.,TGTGCCACCAGCAGAGAGGGCAGCGAGCAGTACTTC,CATSREGSEQYF
.,TRBV4-3,TRBJ2-7,.,TGCGCCAGCAGCCGGGGCCCAAGCGGGTACGAGCAGTACTTC,CASSRGPSGYEQYF
.,TRBV20-1,TRBJ1-2,few,TGCAGTGCTAGCAGGGGAAACTATGGCTACACCTTC,CSASRGNYGYTF
TRBD2,TRBV7-9,TRBJ2-1,few,TGTGCCAGCAGCAACCTCCCCCTAGCGGGGGTGTCTGAGCAGTTCTTC,CASSNLPLAGVSEQFF
.,TRBV7-9,TRBJ1-5,few,TGTGCCAGCAGCTTAGCAGGGGCAAATCAGCCCCAGCATTTT,CASSLAGANQPQHF